These T cell receptor beta chains were read from a single sample in a study of blood T cell repertoires in COVID-19. Libraries were prepared by immunoSEQ multiplex PCR; TCRdb keeps only in-frame clonotypes and omits some of them. The table shows roughly 140,000 clones, with 65% to 90% occurring only once. Sequencing was carried out using peripheral blood. All receptors come from a woman aged 45 to 65 with acute or convalescent COVID-19. Each CDR3 is given with its conserved first and last residue. The D gene is left open where the match is weak. Only part of the rows carry a size: once, few, many, or a class if the clone is expanded.

V gene	clone size	J gene	D gene	CDR3 protein	CDR3 DNA
TRBV18	-	TRBJ2-1	-	CASSPLRGSYNEQFF	TGTGCCAGCTCACCACTCAGGGGCTCCTACAATGAGCAGTTCTTC
TRBV2	few	TRBJ1-1	-	CASRLSYTEAFF	TGTGCCAGCAGACTGTCCTACACTGAAGCTTTCTTT
TRBV7-3	-	TRBJ2-3	TRBD1	CASSAYRGPDTQYF	TGTGCCAGCAGCGCTTACAGGGGTCCAGATACGCAGTATTTT
TRBV3-1/TRBV3-2	-	TRBJ2-5	-	CASSQDETSDGETQYF	TGTGCCAGCAGCCAAGACGAGACTAGTGACGGAGAGACCCAGTACTTC
TRBV29-1	-	TRBJ1-4	-	CSVGAGGEKLFF	TGCAGCGTTGGGGCAGGTGGAGAAAAACTGTTTTTT
TRBV5-1	-	TRBJ2-5	TRBD2	CASSLVAGETQYF	TGCGCCAGCAGCTTGGTAGCGGGCGAGACCCAGTACTTC
TRBV11-2	-	TRBJ2-2	TRBD1	CASTSRGLRGTGELFF	TGTGCCTCCACCTCCAGGGGGCTAAGGGGCACCGGGGAGCTGTTTTTT
TRBV6-5	-	TRBJ1-2	-	CASSPRGGQDYGYTF	TGTGCCAGCAGTCCCCGTGGAGGGCAGGACTATGGCTACACCTTC
TRBV24-1	-	TRBJ2-7	-	CATRVTAGYIYEQYF	TGTGCCACCAGGGTGACAGCGGGCTATATCTACGAGCAGTACTTC
TRBV28	-	TRBJ1-2	-	CASSLAAQSFGYTF	TGTGCCAGCAGTTTGGCGGCCCAATCTTTTGGCTACACCTTC
TRBV28	-	TRBJ1-1	-	CASSLQVSVAFF	TGTGCCAGCAGTCTACAGGTTTCGGTAGCTTTCTTT
TRBV11-1	-	TRBJ2-5	TRBD1	CASSQTGAQETQYF	TGTGCCAGCAGCCAGACAGGGGCCCAAGAGACCCAGTACTTC
TRBV5-1	-	TRBJ1-4	TRBD1	CASSLPTGGTNEKLFF	TGCGCCAGCAGCTTACCTACAGGGGGAACTAATGAAAAACTGTTTTTT
TRBV18	-	TRBJ2-3	-	CASSGARSTDTQYF	TGTGCCAGCTCAGGAGCACGAAGCACAGATACGCAGTATTTT
TRBV7-2	-	TRBJ2-5	-	CASSFLRETQYF	TGTGCCAGCAGCTTTCTTCGAGAGACCCAGTACTTC
TRBV10-3	-	TRBJ2-1	TRBD1	CAISESGQGSYNEQFF	TGTGCCATCAGTGAGTCTGGACAGGGCTCCTACAATGAGCAGTTCTTC
TRBV7-8	many	TRBJ2-2	TRBD2	CASSFGRLAEISEGELFF	TGTGCCAGCAGCTTCGGTAGACTAGCGGAGATTTCGGAGGGGGAGCTGTTTTTT